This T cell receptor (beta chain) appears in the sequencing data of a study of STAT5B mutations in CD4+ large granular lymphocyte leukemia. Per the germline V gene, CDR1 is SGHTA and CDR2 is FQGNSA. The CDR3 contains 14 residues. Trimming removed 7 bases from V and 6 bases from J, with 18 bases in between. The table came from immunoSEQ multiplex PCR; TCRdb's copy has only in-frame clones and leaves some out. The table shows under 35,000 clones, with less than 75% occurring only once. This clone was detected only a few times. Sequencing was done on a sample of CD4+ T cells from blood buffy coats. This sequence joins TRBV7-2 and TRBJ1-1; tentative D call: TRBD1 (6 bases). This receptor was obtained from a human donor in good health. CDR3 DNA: TGTGCCAGCACCCAGAGCGGCAGGGGCGCTGAAGCTTTCTTT. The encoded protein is CASTQSGRGAEAFF.